This TCR beta chain was found in a study of blood T cell repertoires in COVID-19. Study-wide context: PBMCs, B-cell-depleted T cells, or T cells provided the cDNA or gDNA that made up the material.

The repertoire was sequenced with immunoSEQ multiplex PCR; TCRdb's copy has only in-frame clones and lacks some. This table has roughly 100,000 clones, roughly 89% appearing once. Seattle enrolled patients during active infection and tracked them longitudinally. V gave up 7 bases and J gave up 3 bases; unmatched junction bases: 10. The germline V gene encodes CDR1 SGHDN and CDR2 FVKESK. CDR3 length: 15 residues. Specimen: peripheral blood. The sequence derives from a woman aged 50 to 60 with COVID-19, enrolled during active disease. This chain connects TRBV14 to TRBJ1-1; 8 nucleotides line up with TRBD1. For the CDR3, the DNA is TGTGCCAGCAACCCCTTGCTGGGACAGGACACTGAAGCTTTCTTT. It specifies CASNPLLGQDTEAFF.